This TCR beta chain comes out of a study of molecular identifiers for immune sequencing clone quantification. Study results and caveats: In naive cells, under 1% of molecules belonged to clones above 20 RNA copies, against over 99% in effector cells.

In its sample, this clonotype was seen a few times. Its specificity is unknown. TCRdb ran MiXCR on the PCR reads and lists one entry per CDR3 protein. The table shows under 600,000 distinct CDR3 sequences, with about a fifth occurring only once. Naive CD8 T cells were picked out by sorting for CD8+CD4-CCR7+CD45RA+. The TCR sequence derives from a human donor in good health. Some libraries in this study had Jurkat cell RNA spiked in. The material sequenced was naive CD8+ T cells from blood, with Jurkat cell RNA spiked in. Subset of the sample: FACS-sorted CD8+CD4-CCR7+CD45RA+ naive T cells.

CDR3 DNA sequence: TGTGCCAGCAGTTGGGACATCGGCTCCTACGAGCAGTACTTC. This gives the protein CASSWDIGSYEQYF. The chain employs TRBV7-2 and TRBJ2-7, with a tentative D call TRBD1 (6 bases). Trimming removed 6 bases from V and 0 bases from J, with 12 bases in between. Germline V gene sequence: CDR1 SGHTA, CDR2 FQGNSA. This CDR3 contains 14 residues.